This T cell receptor beta chain was captured by sequencing in a study of early stage breast cancer tumors. Study-level findings and limits: Tumor and normal breast were distinguished via blood comparison in about 90% of the 16 patients. Tumors had 2 to 3-fold higher T cell density and higher clonality than adjacent normal breast tissue.

The CDR3 has 15 amino acids. Germline V gene sequence: CDR1 MNHNS, CDR2 SASEGT. Trimming took off 3 bases at V and 0 bases at J, with 12 bases between the two ends. Details on this clone: Its antigen is currently unknown.

Each sample had two DNA replicates, around 0.45 ug blood or 1.5 ug tissue. Using immunoSEQ multiplex PCR, the repertoire was profiled, and TCRdb retains in-frame clones only, with some absent. The repertoire includes about 9,500 clones, roughly 70% of them detected once, and roughly 7.1% sits in the top ten. The sequencing input was breast tumor tissue. This chain joins TRBV6-1 and TRBJ2-7, with TRBD1 as a possible D gene (6 bases). The receptor's source is a person in their fifties with breast cancer. CDR3 nucleotide sequence: TGTGCCAGCAGTGATCCGGGGACACTCTCCTACGAGCAGTACTTC. Its protein product is CASSDPGTLSYEQYF.